A selection of T cell receptor beta chains follows, all from one sample in a study of HIV-infected children after antiretroviral therapy interruption. Each CDR3 protein is one row after TCRdb ran MiXCR on the 3' RACE reads. The data contain some 41,000 distinct CDR3 sequences, approximately 7% of them singletons. The specimen was CD45RA+ CD4+ T cells from PBMCs, pooled from several time points, collected from a donor given antiretroviral therapy, either interrupted or continuous. These receptors were taken from a pool of human donors with HIV. Both conserved end residues are part of each CDR3. A D gene is named only where the DNA matches it firmly. Some rows mark clone size as missing; the rest say once, few, many or name a class of expanded clone.

>many|TRBV11-2|TRBJ2-7|TRBD1
CASSLTGLSFYEQYF
TGTGCCAGCAGCTTGACAGGGCTGAGCTTCTACGAGCAGTACTTC
>many|TRBV7-9|TRBJ2-1|TRBD2
CASSSGTRSGEQFF
TGTGCCAGCTCCTCGGGGACTAGATCGGGTGAGCAGTTCTTC
>many|TRBV20-1|TRBJ2-1|NA
CSAVGRPTYNEQFF
TGCAGTGCTGTCGGGCGTCCCACCTACAATGAGCAGTTCTTC
>NA|TRBV5-1|TRBJ2-7|NA
CASSPQAPYEQYF
TGCGCCAGCAGCCCCCAGGCCCCCTACGAGCAGTACTTC
>few|TRBV7-8|TRBJ1-1|NA
CASSLEKLGIVNTEAFF
TGTGCCAGCAGCTTAGAAAAGCTGGGGATAGTGAACACTGAAGCTTTCTTT
>NA|TRBV4-1|TRBJ2-3|NA
CASSQEGGREDTQYF
TGTGCCAGCAGCCAAGAGGGGGGGCGCGAAGACACCCAGTACTTT
>many|TRBV7-2|TRBJ2-7|TRBD1
CASSRTGKVNEQYF
TGTGCCAGCAGCCGGACAGGCAAGGTCAACGAGCAGTACTTC
>many|TRBV4-3|TRBJ1-2|NA
CASSRDQAYGYTF
TGCGCCAGCAGCCGAGATCAAGCCTATGGCTACACCTTC
>few|TRBV12-3/TRBV12-4|TRBJ2-7|TRBD2
CASSLTGTSGGASVGQYF
TGTGCCAGCAGTTTAACTGGGACTAGCGGGGGGGCTTCGGTCGGGCAGTACTTC
>NA|TRBV19|TRBJ1-4|NA
CASSWRGKLFF
TGTGCCAGTAGTTGGAGGGGAAAACTGTTTTTT
>many|TRBV12-3/TRBV12-4|TRBJ1-5|TRBD1
CASSLDRGNQAPLF
TGTGCCAGCAGCTTGGACAGGGGCAACCAGGCTCCGCTTTTT
>NA|TRBV20-1|TRBJ2-3|NA
CSASLRDNTDTQYF
TGCAGTGCTAGTTTGCGGGATAACACAGATACGCAGTATTTT